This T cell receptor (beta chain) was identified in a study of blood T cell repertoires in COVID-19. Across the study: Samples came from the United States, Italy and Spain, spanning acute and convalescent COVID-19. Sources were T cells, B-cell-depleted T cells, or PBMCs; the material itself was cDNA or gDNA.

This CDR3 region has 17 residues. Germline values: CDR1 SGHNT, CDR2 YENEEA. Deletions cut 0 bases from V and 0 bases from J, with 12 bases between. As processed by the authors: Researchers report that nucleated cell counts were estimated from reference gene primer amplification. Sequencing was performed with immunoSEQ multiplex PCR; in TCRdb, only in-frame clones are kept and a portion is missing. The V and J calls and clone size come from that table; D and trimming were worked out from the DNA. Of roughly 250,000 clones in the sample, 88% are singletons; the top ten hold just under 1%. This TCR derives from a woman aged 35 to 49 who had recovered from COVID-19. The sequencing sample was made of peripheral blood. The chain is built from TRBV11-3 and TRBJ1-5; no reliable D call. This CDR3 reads CASSLDLAGDSNQPQHF. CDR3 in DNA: TGTGCCAGCAGCTTAGATCTTGCCGGTGATAGCAATCAGCCCCAGCATTTT.